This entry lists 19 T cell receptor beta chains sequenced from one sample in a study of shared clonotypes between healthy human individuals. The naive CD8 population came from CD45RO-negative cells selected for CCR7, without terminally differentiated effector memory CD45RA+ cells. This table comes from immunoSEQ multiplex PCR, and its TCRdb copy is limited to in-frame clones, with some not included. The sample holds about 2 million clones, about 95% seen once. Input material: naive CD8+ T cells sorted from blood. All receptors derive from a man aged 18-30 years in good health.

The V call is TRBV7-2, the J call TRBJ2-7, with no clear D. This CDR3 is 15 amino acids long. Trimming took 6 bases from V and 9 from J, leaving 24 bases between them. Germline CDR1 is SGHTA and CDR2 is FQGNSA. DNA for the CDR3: TGTGCCAGCAGGCAGGCCGAGGCGTTTGAAGAAGGGCAGTACTTC. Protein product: CASRQAEAFEEGQYF. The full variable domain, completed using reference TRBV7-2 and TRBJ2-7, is GAGVSQSPSNKVTEKGKDVELRCDPISGHTALYWYRQSLGQGLEFLIYFQGNSAPDKSGLPSDRFSAERTGGSVSTLTIQRTQQEDSAVYLCASRQAEAFEEGQYFGPGTRLTVT.

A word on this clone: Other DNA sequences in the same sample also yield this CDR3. Written as DNA, the CDR3 is TGTGCCAGCAGCTTAGTCAGGGGATCCTACAATGAGCAGTTCTTC. This codes for CASSLVRGSYNEQFF. This chain joins TRBV7-9 and TRBJ2-1; D perhaps matches TRBD1 (6 bases). This CDR3 region has 15 residues. Germline lookup yields CDR1 SEHNR and CDR2 FQNEAQ (reference sequence). V lost 1 base and J 1 base, leaving 8 bases between the germline ends.

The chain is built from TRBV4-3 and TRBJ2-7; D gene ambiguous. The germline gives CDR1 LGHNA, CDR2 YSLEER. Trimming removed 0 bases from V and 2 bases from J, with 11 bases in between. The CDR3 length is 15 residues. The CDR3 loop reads CASSQDRHGAYEQYF. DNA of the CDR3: TGCGCCAGCAGCCAAGATCGGCATGGGGCCTACGAGCAGTACTTC.

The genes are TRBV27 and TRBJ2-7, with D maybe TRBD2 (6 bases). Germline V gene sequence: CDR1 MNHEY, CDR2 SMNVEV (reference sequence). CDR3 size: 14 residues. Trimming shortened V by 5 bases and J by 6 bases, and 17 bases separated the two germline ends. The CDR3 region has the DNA TGTGCCAGCAGTACCATCGGGGGTATGGCCGAGCAGTACTTC. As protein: CASSTIGGMAEQYF.

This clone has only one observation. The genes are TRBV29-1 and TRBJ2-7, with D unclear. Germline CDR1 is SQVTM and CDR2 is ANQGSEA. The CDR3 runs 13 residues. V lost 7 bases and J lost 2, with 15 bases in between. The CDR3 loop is CSAQSMDAYEQYF. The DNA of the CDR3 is TGCAGCGCCCAGTCAATGGACGCCTACGAGCAGTACTTC.

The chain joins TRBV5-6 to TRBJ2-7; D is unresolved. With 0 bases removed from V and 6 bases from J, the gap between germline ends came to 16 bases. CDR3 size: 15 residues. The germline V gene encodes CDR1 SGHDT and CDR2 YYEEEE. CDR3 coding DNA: TGTGCCAGCAGCTTGGGGCAATTCAGCCTAGGCGAGCAGTACTTC. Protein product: CASSLGQFSLGEQYF.

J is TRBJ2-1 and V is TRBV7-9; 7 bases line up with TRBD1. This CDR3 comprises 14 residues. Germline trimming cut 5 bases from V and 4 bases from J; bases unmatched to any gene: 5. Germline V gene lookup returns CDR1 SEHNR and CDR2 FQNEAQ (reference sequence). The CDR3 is CASSVPGQYNEQFF. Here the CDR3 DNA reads TGTGCCAGCAGCGTACCGGGACAGTACAATGAGCAGTTCTTC.

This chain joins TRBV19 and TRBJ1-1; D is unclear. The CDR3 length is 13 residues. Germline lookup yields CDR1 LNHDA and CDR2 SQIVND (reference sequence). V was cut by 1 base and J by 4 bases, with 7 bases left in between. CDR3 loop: CASSIGIGTEAFF. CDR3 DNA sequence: TGTGCCAGTAGTATAGGGATTGGCACTGAAGCTTTCTTT.

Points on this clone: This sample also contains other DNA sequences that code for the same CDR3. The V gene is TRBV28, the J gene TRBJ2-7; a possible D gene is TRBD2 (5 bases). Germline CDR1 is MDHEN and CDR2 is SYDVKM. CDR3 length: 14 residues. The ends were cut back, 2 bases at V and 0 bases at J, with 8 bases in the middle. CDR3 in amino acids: CASSLTGSSYEQYF. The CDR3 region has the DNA TGTGCCAGCAGTTTAACGGGATCCTCCTACGAGCAGTACTTC.

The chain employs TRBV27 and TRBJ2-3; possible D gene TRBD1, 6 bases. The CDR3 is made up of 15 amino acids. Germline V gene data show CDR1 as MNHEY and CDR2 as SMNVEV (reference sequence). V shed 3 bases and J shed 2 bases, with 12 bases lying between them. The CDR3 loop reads CASSFIRGPTDTQYF. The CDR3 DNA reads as TGTGCCAGCAGTTTTATCAGGGGTCCCACAGATACGCAGTATTTT.

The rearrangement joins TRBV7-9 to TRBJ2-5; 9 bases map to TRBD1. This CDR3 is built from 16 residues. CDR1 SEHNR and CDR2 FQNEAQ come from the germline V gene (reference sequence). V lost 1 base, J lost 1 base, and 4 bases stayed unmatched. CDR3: CASSLGDRGVQETQYF. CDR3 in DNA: TGTGCCAGCAGCTTAGGAGACAGGGGGGTCCAAGAGACCCAGTACTTC.

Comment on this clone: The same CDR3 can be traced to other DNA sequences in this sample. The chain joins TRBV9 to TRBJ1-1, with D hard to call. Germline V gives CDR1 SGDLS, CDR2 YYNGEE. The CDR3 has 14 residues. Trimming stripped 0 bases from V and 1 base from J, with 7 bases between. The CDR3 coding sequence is TGTGCCAGCAGCGTAGCGGGCGGGAACACTGAAGCTTTCTTT. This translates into CASSVAGGNTEAFF.

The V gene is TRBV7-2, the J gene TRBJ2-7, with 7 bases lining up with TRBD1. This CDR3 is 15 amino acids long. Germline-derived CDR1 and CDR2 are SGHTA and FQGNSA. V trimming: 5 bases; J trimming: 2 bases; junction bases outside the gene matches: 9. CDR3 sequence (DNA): TGTGCCAGCAGCCCCAGGACAGGACTTGCCTACGAGCAGTACTTC. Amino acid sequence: CASSPRTGLAYEQYF.

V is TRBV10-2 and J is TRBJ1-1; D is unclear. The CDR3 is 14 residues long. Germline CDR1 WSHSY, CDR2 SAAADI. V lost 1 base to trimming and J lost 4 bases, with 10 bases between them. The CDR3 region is CASSELQPFTEAFF. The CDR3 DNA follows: TGCGCCAGCAGTGAGTTACAACCGTTCACTGAAGCTTTCTTT.

DNA of the CDR3: TGTGCCAGCAGCTTATGGACAGGGGGGACAACTAATGAAAAACTGTTTTTT. It specifies CASSLWTGGTTNEKLFF. V usage is TRBV11-2 and J usage is TRBJ1-4; 10 positions match TRBD1. Germline trimming cut 2 bases from V and 0 bases from J; bases unmatched to any gene: 3. This CDR3 region has 17 residues. The germline gives CDR1 SGHAT, CDR2 FQNNGV.

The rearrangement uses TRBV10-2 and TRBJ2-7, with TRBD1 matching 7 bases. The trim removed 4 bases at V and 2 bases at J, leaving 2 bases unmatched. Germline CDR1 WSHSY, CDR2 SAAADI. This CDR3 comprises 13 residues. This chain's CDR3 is CASSGGQTYEQYF. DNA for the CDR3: TGCGCCAGCAGTGGGGGACAGACCTACGAGCAGTACTTC.

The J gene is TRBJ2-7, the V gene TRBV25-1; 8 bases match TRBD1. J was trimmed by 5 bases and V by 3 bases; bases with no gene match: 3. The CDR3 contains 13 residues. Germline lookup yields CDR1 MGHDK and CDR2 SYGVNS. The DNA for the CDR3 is TGTGCCAGCAGTGAGACGGACAGGGACGAGCAGTACTTC. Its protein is CASSETDRDEQYF.

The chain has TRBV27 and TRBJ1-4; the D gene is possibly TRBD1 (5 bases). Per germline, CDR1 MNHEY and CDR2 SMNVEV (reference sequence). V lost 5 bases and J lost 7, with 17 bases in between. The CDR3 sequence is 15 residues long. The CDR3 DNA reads TGTGCCAGCAGTGTCTGGGGGACCGCGGGTGAAAAACTGTTTTTT. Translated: CASSVWGTAGEKLFF. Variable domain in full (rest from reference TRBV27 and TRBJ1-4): EAQVTQNPRYLITVTGKKLTVTCSQNMNHEYMSWYRQDPGLGLRQIYYSMNVEVTDKGDVPEGYKVSRKEKRNFPLILESPSPNQTSLYFCASSVWGTAGEKLFFGSGTQLSVL.

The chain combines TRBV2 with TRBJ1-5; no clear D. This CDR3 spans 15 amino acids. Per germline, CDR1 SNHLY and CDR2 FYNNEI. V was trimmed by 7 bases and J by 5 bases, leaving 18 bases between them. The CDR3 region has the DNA TGTGCCAGCACCATAAGAGGGTTCAGTGATCAGCCCCAGCATTTT. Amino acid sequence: CASTIRGFSDQPQHF.